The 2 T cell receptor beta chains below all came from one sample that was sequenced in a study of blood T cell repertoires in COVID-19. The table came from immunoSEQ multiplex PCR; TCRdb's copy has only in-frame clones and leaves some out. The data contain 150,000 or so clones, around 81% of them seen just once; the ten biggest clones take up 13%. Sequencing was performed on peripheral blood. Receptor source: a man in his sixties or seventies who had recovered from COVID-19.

CDR3 region: CASSREGNTGELFF. The CDR3 nucleotides are TGTGCCAGCAGCCGGGAGGGGAACACCGGGGAGCTGTTTTTT. The genes are TRBV11-2 and TRBJ2-2, with 8 positions matching TRBD2. CDR1 and CDR2 from the germline V gene are SGHAT and FQNNGV. The CDR3 has 14 residues. V lost 5 bases to trimming and J lost 1 base; unmatched junction nucleotides: 0. The whole variable domain, remainder taken from reference TRBV11-2 and TRBJ2-2, is EAGVAQSPRYKIIEKRQSVAFWCNPISGHATLYWYQQILGQGPKLLIQFQNNGVVDDSQLPKDRFSAERLKGVDSTLKIQPAKLEDSAVYLCASSREGNTGELFFGEGSRLTVL.

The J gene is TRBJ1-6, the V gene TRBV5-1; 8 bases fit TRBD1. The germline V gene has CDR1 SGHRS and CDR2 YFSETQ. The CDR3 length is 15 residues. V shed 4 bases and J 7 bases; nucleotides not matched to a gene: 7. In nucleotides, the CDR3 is TGCGCCAGCAGCCAGACAGGGGAAGGCAATTCACCCCTCCACTTT. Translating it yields CASSQTGEGNSPLHF.